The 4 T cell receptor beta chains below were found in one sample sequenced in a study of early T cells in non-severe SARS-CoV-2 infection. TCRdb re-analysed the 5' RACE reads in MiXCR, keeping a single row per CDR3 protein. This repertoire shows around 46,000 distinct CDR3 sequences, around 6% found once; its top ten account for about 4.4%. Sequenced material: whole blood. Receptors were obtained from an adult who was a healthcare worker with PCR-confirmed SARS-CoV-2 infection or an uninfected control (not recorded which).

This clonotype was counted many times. The CDR3 nucleotides read TGTGCCAGCAGCCAAGGCGGGAGCAGGGCCTACAATGAGCAGTTCTTC. Translated, it gives CASSQGGSRAYNEQFF. The V call is TRBV3-1, the J call TRBJ2-1, with TRBD2 matching over 7 bases. The CDR3 is made up of 16 amino acids. Per the germline V gene, CDR1 is LGHDT and CDR2 is YNNKEL (reference sequence). J was trimmed by 2 bases and V by 1 base; bases with no gene match: 5.

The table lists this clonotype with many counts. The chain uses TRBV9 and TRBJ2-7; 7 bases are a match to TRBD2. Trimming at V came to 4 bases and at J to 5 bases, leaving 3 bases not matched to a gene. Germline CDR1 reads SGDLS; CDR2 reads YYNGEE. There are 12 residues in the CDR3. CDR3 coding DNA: TGTGCCAGCAGCCCCGGGGGGAACGAGCAGTACTTC. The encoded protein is CASSPGGNEQYF.

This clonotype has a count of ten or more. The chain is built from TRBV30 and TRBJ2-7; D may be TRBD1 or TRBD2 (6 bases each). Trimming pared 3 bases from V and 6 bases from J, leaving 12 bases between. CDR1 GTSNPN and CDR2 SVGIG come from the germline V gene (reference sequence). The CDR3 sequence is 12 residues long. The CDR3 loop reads CAWSPRGGEQYF. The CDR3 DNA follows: TGTGCCTGGAGCCCCAGGGGAGGCGAGCAGTACTTC.

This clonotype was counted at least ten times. In DNA form, the CDR3 reads TGTGCCAGCAGGGGGACAGGGGGCGTTGACTATGGCTACACCTTC. It translates to CASRGTGGVDYGYTF. The chain links TRBV27 to TRBJ1-2; 12 bases agree with TRBD1. Per the germline V gene, CDR1 is MNHEY and CDR2 is SMNVEV (reference sequence). This CDR3 has 15 amino acids. Trimming took 6 bases from V and 3 from J; bases not matched to a gene: 5.